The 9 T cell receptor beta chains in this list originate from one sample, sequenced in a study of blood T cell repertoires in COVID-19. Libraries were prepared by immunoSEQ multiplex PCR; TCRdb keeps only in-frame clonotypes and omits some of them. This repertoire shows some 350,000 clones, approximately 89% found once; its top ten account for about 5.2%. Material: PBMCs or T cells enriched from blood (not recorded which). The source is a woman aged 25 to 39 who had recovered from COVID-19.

CDR3 protein: CASSPPDRDYEQYF. The CDR3 nucleotides are TGTGCCAGCTCACCCCCTGACAGAGACTACGAGCAGTACTTC. V gene TRBV18 combines with J gene TRBJ2-7; a weak D match, TRBD1 (5 bases). Germline values: CDR1 KGHSH, CDR2 LQKENI. The length of the CDR3 is 14 residues. Trimming stripped 3 bases from V and 3 bases from J, with 12 bases between.

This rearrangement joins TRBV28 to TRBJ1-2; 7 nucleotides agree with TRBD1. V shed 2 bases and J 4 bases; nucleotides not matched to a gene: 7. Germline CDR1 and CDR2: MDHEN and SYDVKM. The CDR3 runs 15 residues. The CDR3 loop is CASSLGGGASYGYTF. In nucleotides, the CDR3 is TGTGCCAGCAGTTTAGGAGGGGGCGCGAGCTATGGCTACACCTTC.

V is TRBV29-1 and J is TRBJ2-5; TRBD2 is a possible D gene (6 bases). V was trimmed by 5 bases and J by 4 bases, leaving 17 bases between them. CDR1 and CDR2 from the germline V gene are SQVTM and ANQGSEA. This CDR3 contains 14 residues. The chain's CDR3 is CSVSPGVRGETQYF. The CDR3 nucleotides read TGCAGCGTTTCGCCGGGGGTGAGGGGAGAGACCCAGTACTTC.

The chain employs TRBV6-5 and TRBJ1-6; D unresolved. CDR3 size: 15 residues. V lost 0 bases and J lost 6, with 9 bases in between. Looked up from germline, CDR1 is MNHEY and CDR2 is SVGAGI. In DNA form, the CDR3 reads TGTGCCAGCAGTTACTCGGAACAGACTAATTCACCCCTCCACTTT. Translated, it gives CASSYSEQTNSPLHF.

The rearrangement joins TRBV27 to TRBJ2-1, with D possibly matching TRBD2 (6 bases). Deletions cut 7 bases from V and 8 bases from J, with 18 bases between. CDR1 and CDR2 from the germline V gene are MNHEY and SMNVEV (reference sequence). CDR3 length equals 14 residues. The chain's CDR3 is CASNGRGEGDEQFF. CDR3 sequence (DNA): TGTGCCAGCAATGGGCGGGGAGAGGGCGATGAGCAGTTCTTC.

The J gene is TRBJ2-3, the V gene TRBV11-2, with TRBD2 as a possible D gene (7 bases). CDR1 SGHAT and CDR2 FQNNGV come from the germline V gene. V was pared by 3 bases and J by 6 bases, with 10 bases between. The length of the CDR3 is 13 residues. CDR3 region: CASSLGGADTQYF. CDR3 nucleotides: TGTGCCAGCAGCTTGGGGGGGGCCGATACGCAGTATTTT.

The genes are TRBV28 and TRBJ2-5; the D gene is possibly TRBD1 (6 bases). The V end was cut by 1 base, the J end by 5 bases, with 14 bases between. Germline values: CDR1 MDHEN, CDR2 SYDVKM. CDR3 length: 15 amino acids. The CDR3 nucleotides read TGTGCCAGCAGTTTATTAGGGGGTCCCGGGGAGACCCAGTACTTC. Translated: CASSLLGGPGETQYF. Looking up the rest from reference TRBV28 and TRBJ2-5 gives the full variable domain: DVKVTQSSRYLVKRTGEKVFLECVQDMDHENMFWYRQDPGLGLRLIYFSYDVKMKEKGDIPEGYSVSREKKERFSLILESASTNQTSMYLCASSLLGGPGETQYFGPGTRLLVL.

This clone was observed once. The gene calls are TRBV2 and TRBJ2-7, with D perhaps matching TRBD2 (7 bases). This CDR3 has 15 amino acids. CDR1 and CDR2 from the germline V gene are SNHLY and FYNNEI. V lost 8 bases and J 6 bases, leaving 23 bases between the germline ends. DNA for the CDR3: TGTGCCAGCTTTGGGGCGGGGGCCGCCACGGGCGAGCAGTACTTC. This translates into CASFGAGAATGEQYF.

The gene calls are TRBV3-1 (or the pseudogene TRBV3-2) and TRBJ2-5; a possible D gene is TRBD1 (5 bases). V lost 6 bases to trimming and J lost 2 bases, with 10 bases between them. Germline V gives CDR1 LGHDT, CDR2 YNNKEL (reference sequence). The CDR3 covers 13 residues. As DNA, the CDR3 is TGTGCCAGCAGACCCGACAGTCAAGAGACCCAGTACTTC. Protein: CASRPDSQETQYF.